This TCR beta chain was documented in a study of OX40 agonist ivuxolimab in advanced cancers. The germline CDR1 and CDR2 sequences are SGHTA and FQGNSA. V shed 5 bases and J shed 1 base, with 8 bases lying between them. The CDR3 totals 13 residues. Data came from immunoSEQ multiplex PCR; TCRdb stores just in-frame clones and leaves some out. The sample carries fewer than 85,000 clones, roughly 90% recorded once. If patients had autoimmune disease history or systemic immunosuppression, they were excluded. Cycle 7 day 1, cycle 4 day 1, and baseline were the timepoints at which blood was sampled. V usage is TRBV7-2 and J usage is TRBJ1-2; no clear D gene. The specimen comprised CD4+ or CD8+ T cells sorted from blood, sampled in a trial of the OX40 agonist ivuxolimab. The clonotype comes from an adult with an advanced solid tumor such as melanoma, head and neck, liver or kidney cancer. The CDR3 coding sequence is TGTGCCAGCAGCCAGATCTTTAACTATGGCTACACCTTC. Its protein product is CASSQIFNYGYTF.